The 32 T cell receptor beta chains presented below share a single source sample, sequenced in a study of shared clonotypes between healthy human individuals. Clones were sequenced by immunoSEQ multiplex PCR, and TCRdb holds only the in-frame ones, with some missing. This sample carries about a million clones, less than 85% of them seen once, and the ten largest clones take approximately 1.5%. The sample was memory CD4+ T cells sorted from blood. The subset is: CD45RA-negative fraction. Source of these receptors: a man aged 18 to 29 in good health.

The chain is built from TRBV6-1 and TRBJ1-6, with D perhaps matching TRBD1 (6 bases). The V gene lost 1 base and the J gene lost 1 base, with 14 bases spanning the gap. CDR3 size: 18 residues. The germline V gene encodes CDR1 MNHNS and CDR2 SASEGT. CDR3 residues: CASSEERTGRSYNSPLHF. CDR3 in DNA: TGTGCCAGCAGTGAAGAAAGAACAGGGAGGTCCTATAATTCACCCCTCCACTTT.

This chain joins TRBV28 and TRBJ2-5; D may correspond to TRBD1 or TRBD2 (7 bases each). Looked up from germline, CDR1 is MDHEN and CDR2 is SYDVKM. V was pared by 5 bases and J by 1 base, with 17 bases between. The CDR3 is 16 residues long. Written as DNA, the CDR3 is TGTGCCAGCAGTCCAGGGGGGGCCGGGGGCCAAGAGACCCAGTACTTC. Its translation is CASSPGGAGGQETQYF.

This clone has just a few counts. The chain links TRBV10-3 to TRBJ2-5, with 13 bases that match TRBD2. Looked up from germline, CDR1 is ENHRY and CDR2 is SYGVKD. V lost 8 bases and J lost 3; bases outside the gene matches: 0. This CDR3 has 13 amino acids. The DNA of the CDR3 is TGTGCCATCGGGACTAGCGGGGAAGAGACCCAGTACTTC. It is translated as CAIGTSGEETQYF.

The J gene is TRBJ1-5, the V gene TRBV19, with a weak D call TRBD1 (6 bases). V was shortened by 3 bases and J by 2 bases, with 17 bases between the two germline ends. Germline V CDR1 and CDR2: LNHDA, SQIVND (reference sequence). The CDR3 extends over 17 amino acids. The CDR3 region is CASSMGFGGARNQPQHF. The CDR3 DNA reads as TGTGCCAGTAGTATGGGTTTTGGGGGGGCCCGCAATCAGCCCCAGCATTTT.

The CDR3 coding sequence is TGTGCCAGCAGCGTAGCTCCCCATGTCAATGAGCAGTTCTTC. Amino acid sequence: CASSVAPHVNEQFF. The J gene is TRBJ2-1, the V gene TRBV9; D is uncertain. V lost 0 bases and J 6 bases, leaving 10 bases between the germline ends. CDR3 size: 14 residues. Germline values: CDR1 SGDLS, CDR2 YYNGEE.

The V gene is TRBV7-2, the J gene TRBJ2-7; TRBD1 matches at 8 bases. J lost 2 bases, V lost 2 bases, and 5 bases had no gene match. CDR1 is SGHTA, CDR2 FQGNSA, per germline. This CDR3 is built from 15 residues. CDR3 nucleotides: TGTGCCAGCAGCTTATACAGGACAGGGACCTACGAGCAGTACTTC. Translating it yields CASSLYRTGTYEQYF.

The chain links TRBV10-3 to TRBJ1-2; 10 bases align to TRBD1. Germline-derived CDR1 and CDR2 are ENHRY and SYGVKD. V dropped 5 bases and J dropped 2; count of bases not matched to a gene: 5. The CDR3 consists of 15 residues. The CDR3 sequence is CAISSTGQGNYGYTF. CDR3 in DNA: TGTGCCATCAGTTCGACGGGACAGGGGAACTATGGCTACACCTTC.

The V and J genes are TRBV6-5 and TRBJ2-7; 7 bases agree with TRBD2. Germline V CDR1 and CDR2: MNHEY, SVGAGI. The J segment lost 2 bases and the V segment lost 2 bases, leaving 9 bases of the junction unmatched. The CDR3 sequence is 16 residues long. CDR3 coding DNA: TGTGCCAGCAGTTACGGTGGGAGGGCTCTCACCTACGAGCAGTACTTC. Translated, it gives CASSYGGRALTYEQYF.

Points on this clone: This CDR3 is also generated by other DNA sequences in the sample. The CDR3 DNA follows: TGTGCCAGCAGCGTCACTAGCACAGATACGCAGTATTTT. As protein: CASSVTSTDTQYF. The chain combines TRBV9 with TRBJ2-3, with no clear D. This CDR3 has 13 residues. The V and J ends lost 2 bases and 0 bases respectively, with 4 bases between them. CDR1 is SGDLS, CDR2 YYNGEE, per germline.

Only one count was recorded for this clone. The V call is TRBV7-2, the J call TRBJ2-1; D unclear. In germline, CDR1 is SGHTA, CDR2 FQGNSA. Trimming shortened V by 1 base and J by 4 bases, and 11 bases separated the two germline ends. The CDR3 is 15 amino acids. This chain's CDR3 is CASSLGGGFYNEQFF. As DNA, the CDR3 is TGTGCCAGCAGCTTAGGCGGTGGATTTTACAATGAGCAGTTCTTC.

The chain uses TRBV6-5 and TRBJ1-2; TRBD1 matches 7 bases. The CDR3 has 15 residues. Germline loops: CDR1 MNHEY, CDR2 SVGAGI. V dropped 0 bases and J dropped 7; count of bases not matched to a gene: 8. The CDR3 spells CASSYSSGGYGGYTF. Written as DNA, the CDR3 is TGTGCCAGCAGTTACTCGTCAGGGGGGTACGGTGGCTACACCTTC.

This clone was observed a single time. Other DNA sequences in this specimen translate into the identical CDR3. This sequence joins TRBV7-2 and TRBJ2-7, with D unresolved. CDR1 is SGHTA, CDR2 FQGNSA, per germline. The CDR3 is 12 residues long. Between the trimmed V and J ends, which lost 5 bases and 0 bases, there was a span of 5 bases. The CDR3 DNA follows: TGTGCCAGCAGCCTAAGCTCCTACGAGCAGTACTTC. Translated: CASSLSSYEQYF.

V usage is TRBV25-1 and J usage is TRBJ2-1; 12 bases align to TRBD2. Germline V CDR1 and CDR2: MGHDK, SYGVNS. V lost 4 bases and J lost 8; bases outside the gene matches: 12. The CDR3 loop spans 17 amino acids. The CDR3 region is CASSASLTSGSRDEQFF. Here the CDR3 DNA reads TGTGCCAGCAGTGCCTCCTTGACTAGCGGGAGTAGAGATGAGCAGTTCTTC.

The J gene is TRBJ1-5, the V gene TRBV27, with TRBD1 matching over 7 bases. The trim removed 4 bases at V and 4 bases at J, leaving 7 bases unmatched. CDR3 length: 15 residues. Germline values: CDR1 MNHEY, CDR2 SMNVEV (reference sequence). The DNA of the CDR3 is TGTGCCAGCAGTTCTAGGGGGCTTCGGAATCAGCCCCAGCATTTT. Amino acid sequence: CASSSRGLRNQPQHF.

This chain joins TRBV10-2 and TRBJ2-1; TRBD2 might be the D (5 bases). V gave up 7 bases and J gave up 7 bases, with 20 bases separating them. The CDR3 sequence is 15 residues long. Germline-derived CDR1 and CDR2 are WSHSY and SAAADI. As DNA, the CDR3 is TGCGCCAGCATCACTAAAAGCGAGGGCCCGAATGAGCAGTTCTTC. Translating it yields CASITKSEGPNEQFF.

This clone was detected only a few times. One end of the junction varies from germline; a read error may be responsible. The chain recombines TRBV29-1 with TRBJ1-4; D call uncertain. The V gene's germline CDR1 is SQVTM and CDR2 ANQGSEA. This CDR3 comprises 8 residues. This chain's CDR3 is CSGEKLFF. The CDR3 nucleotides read TGCAGCGGTGAAAAACTGTTTTTT.

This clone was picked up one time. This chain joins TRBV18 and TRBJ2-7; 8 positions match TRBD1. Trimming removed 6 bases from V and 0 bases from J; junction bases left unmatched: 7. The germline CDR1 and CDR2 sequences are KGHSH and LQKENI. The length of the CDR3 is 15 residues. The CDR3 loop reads CASSPSTGASYEQYF. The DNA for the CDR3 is TGTGCCAGCTCTCCCTCGACAGGGGCCTCCTACGAGCAGTACTTC.

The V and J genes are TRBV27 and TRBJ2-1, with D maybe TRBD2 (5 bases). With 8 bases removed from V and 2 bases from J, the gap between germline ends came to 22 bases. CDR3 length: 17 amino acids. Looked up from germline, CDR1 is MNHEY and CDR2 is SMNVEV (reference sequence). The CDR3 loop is CASYAGGTPQTYNEQFF. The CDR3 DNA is TGTGCCAGCTACGCGGGCGGCACTCCGCAGACCTACAATGAGCAGTTCTTC.

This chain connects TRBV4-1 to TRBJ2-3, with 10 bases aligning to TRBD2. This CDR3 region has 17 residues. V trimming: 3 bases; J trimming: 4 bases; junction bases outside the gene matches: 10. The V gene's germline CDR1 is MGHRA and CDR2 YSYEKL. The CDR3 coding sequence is TGCGCCAGCAGCCATACAGCGGGGGGGCTCGGGGCAGATACGCAGTATTTT. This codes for CASSHTAGGLGADTQYF.

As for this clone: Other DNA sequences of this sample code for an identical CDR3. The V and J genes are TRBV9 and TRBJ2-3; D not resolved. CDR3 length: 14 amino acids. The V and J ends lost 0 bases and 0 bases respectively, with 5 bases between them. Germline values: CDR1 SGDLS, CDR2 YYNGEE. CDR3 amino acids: CASSVAYSTDTQYF. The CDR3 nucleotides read TGTGCCAGCAGCGTAGCCTATAGCACAGATACGCAGTATTTT.

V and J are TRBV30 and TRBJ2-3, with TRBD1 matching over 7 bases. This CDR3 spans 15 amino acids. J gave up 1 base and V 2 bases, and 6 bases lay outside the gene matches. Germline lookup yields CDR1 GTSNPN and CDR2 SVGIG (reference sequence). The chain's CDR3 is CAWSSTGARTDTQYF. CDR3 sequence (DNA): TGTGCCTGGAGTTCCACAGGGGCTCGCACAGATACGCAGTATTTT.

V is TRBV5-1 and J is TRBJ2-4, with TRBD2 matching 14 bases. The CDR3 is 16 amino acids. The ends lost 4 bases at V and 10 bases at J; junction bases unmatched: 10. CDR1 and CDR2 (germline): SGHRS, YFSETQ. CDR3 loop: CASSPDGTSGSNIQYF. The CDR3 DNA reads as TGCGCCAGCAGCCCGGACGGGACTAGCGGGAGCAATATTCAGTACTTC.

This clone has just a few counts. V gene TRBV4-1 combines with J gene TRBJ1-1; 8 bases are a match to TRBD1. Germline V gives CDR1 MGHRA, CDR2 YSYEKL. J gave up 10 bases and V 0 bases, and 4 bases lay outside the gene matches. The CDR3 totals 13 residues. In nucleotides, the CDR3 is TGCGCCAGCAGCCAAGAGAGGACAGGGCGAGCTTTCTTT. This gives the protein CASSQERTGRAFF.

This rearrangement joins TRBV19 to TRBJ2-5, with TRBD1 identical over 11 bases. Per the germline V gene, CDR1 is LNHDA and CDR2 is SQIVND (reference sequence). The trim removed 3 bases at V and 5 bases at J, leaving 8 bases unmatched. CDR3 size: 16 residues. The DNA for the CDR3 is TGTGCCAGTAGTATCGGACAGGGGGCCTTAGGGGAGACCCAGTACTTC. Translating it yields CASSIGQGALGETQYF.

In nucleotides, the CDR3 is TGTGCCAGCAACCGACAGGGGGCGTTCGATGAAAAACTGTTTTTT. It codes for CASNRQGAFDEKLFF. This chain uses TRBV9 with TRBJ1-4; 10 bases map to TRBD1. Per germline, CDR1 SGDLS and CDR2 YYNGEE. CDR3 length equals 15 residues. Trimming took 6 bases from V and 6 from J; bases not matched to a gene: 8.

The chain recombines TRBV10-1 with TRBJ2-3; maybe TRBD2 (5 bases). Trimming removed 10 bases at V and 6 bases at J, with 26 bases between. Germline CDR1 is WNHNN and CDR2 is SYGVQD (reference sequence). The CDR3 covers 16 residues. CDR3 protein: CATSPVLESALDTQYF. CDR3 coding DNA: TGCGCCACCTCTCCCGTACTAGAAAGCGCTCTCGATACGCAGTATTTT.

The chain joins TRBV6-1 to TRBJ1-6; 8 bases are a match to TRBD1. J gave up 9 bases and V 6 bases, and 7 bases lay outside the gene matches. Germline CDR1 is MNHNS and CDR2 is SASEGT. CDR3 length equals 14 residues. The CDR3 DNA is TGTGCCAGCAGCGTTGGACAGGGTAGTTCACCCCTCCACTTT. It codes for CASSVGQGSSPLHF.

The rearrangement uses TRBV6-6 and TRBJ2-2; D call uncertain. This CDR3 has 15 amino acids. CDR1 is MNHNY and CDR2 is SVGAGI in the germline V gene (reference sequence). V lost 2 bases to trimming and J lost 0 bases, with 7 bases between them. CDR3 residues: CASSYAATNTGELFF. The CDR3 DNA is TGTGCCAGCAGTTACGCAGCGACGAACACCGGGGAGCTGTTTTTT.

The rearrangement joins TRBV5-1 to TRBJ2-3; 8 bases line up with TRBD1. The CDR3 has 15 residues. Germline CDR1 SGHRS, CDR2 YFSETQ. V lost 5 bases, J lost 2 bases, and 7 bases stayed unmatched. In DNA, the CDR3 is TGCGCCAGCAGGCTACAGGGGGATGTCACAGATACGCAGTATTTT. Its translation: CASRLQGDVTDTQYF.

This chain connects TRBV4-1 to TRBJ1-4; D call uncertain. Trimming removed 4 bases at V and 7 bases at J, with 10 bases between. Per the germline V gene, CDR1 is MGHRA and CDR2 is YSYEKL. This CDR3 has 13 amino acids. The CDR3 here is CASSPPMGEKLFF. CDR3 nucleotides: TGCGCCAGCAGCCCCCCAATGGGTGAAAAACTGTTTTTT.

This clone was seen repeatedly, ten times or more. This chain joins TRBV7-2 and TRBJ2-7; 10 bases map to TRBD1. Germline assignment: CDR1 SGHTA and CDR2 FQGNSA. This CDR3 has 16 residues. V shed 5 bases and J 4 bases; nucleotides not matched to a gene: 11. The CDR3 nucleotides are TGTGCCAGCAGCATTAAGACAGGGGGCGCAGGTTACGAGCAGTACTTC. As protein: CASSIKTGGAGYEQYF. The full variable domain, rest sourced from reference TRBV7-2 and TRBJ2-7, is GAGVSQSPSNKVTEKGKDVELRCDPISGHTALYWYRQSLGQGLEFLIYFQGNSAPDKSGLPSDRFSAERTGGSVSTLTIQRTQQEDSAVYLCASSIKTGGAGYEQYFGPGTRLTVT.

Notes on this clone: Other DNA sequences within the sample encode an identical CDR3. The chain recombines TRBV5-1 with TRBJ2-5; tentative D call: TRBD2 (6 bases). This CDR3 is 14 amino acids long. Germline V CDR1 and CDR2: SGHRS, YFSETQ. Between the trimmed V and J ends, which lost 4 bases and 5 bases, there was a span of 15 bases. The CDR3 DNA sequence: TGCGCCAGCAGCCTAGGAGGGTCAAGGGAGACCCAGTACTTC. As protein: CASSLGGSRETQYF.